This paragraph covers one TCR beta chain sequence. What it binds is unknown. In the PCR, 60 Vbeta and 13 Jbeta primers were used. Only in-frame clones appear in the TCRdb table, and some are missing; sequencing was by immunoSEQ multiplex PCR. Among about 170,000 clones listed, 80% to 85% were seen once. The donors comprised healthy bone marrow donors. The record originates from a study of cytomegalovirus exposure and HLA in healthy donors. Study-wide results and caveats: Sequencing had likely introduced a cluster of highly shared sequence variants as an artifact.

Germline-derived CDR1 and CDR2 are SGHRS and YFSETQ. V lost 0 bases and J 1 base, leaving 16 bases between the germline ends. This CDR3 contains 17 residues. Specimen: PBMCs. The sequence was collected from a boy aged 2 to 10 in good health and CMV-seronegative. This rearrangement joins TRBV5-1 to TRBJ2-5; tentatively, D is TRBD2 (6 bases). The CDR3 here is CASSLGALAGSQETQYF. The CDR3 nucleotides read TGCGCCAGCAGCTTGGGGGCTCTGGCGGGGTCCCAAGAGACCCAGTACTTC.